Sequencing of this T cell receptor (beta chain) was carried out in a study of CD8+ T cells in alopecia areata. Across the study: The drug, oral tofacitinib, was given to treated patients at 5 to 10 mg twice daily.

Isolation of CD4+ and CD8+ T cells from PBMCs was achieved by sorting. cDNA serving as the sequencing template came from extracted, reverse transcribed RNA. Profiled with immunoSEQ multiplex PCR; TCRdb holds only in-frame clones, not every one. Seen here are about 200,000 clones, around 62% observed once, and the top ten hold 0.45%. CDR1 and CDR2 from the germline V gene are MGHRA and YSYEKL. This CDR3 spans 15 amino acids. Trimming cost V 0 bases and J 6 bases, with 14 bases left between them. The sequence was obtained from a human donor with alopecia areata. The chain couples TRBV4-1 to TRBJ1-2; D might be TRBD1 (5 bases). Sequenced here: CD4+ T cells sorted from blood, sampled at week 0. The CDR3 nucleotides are TGCGCCAGCAGCCAAGAGGGGGTACCCCTTGATGGCTACACCTTC. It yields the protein CASSQEGVPLDGYTF.